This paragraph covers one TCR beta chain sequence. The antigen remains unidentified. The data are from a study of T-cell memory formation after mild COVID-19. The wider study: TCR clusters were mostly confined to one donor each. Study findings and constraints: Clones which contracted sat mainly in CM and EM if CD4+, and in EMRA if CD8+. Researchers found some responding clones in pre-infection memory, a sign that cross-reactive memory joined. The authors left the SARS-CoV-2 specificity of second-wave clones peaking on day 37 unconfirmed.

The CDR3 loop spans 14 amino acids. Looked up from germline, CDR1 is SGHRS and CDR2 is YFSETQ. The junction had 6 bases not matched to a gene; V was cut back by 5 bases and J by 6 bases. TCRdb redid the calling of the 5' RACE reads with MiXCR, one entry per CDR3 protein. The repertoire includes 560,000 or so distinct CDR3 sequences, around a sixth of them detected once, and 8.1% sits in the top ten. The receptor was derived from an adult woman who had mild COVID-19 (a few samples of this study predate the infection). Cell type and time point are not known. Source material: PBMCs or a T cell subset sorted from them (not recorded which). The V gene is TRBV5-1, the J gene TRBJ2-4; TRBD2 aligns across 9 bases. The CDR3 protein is CASRTSGAGNIQYF. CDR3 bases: TGCGCCAGCAGGACTAGCGGAGCCGGAAACATTCAGTACTTC. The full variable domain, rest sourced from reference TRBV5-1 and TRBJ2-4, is KAGVTQTPRYLIKTRGQQVTLSCSPISGHRSVSWYQQTPGQGLQFLFEYFSETQRNKGNFPGRFSGRQFSNSRSEMNVSTLELGDSALYLCASRTSGAGNIQYFGAGTRLSVL.